This T cell receptor (beta chain) was profiled in a study of Ad26.COV2.S vaccination and SARS-CoV-2 variants. Profiling relied on immunoSEQ multiplex PCR, and the TCRdb table lists in-frame clones only, not all of them. This table holds fewer than 800,000 clones, approximately 88% found once. This clone was observed a single time. Its antigen is unknown. Indicated treatment: around 19 received Ad26.COV2.S at low or high dose, single or two shots; five or six received placebo; per-sample allocation not given. Vaccine and placebo recipients were sampled on day 63 after the first injection. An Ad26 vector was used to express Wuhan-strain SARS-CoV-2 spike as the vaccine. V was clipped by 6 bases and J by 1 base, with 12 bases between them. CDR3 length: 14 amino acids. Germline V lookup: CDR1 MNHEY, CDR2 SMNVEV (reference sequence). Points from the study as a whole: Substantial breadth in spike-specific CD8+ and CD4+ T cell responses was reportedly seen after vaccination. Vaccine recipients showed a spike-specific TCR breadth that was higher than in placebo recipients.

V gene TRBV27 combines with J gene TRBJ2-5; D possibly corresponds to TRBD2 (5 bases). The origin of this receptor is a person between 18 and 59 years old who received the Ad26.COV2.S COVID-19 vaccine or a placebo. Specimen: peripheral blood, collected in a trial of Ad26.COV2.S vaccine versus placebo. CDR3 in amino acids: CASSPLRGQETQYF. Written as DNA, the CDR3 is TGTGCCAGCAGCCCCCTTCGGGGCCAAGAGACCCAGTACTTC.